A selection of T cell receptor beta chains follows, all from one sample in a study of blood T cell repertoires in COVID-19. Only in-frame clones appear in the TCRdb table, and some are missing; sequencing was by immunoSEQ multiplex PCR. The table has about 140,000 clones, 88% seen once. The sequencing input was peripheral blood. These receptors originate from a man aged 50 to 59 with active or convalescent COVID-19. Each CDR3 is given with its conserved first and last residue. A D gene is named only where the DNA matches it firmly. Clone size is given for some rows only: seen once, a few or many times, or a class if the clone is expanded.

V gene	J gene	D gene	clone size	CDR3 DNA	CDR3 protein
TRBV11-2	TRBJ2-1	TRBD2	.	TGTGCCAGCAGCTTTTTGACTAGCGGGCCCACCAATGAGCAGTTCTTC	CASSFLTSGPTNEQFF
TRBV4-2	TRBJ2-1	TRBD2	.	TGTGCCAGCAGCCAACGGACTAGCGGGGGATACAATGAGCAGTTCTTC	CASSQRTSGGYNEQFF
TRBV6-6	TRBJ2-7	TRBD1	.	TGTGCCAGCAAACTGACAGGGGAAATTTACGAGCAGTACTTC	CASKLTGEIYEQYF
TRBV7-9	TRBJ2-3	.	.	TGTGCCAGCAGCTTGATTGTCGGAGTTAGCACAGATACGCAGTATTTT	CASSLIVGVSTDTQYF
TRBV5-8	TRBJ1-1	TRBD1	.	TGTGCCAGCAGCTTGACAGGGGGCCACACTGAAGCTTTCTTT	CASSLTGGHTEAFF
TRBV6-5	TRBJ2-3	.	.	TGTGCCAGCAGGGACTCAGGCTGGACAGATACGCAGTATTTT	CASRDSGWTDTQYF
TRBV9	TRBJ2-1	TRBD2	.	TGTGCCAGCACCCGTAGCGGGGGAGCCTACAATGAGCAGTTCTTC	CASTRSGGAYNEQFF
TRBV3-1/TRBV3-2	TRBJ2-1	TRBD2	once	TGTGCCAGCAGCCAAGGGTCCAGCGGGGTACCCTACAATGAGCAGTTCTTC	CASSQGSSGVPYNEQFF
TRBV3-1/TRBV3-2	TRBJ1-6	TRBD1	once	TGTGCCAGCAGCCAAGCCGGACAGGGTACTTCACCCCTCCACTTT	CASSQAGQGTSPLHF
TRBV3-1/TRBV3-2	TRBJ1-1	.	few	TGTGCCAGCAGCCAAGACCCCCGGAACAGGGCCACTGAAGCTTTCTTT	CASSQDPRNRATEAFF
TRBV5-1	TRBJ1-5	TRBD1	.	TGCGCCAGCAGCCCGACAGGGGGTCATCAGCCCCAGCATTTT	CASSPTGGHQPQHF
TRBV7-3	TRBJ1-1	TRBD1	.	TGTGCCAGCAGCTCTACAGGGGGCGTCCGCCCCTGGTACGCTTTCTTT	CASSSTGGVRPWYAFF
TRBV5-6	TRBJ1-2	.	once	TGTGCCAGCAGCTTGGCCGCTTACGTTACAGTCTTC	CASSLAAYVTVF
TRBV2	TRBJ1-4	.	once	TGTGCCAGCAGTGAACAACAGGTTAATGAAAAACTGTTTTTT	CASSEQQVNEKLFF
TRBV14	TRBJ1-1	.	once	TGTGCCAGCAGCCAAGAAGCGGGGGGGACTGAAGCTTTCTTT	CASSQEAGGTEAFF
TRBV6-2/TRBV6-3	TRBJ2-6	.	.	TGTGCCAGCAGTTACCCCGGGTCAGGGGCCAACGTCCTGACTTTC	CASSYPGSGANVLTF
TRBV7-9	TRBJ1-4	TRBD1	.	TGTGCCAGCAGCCACCAATACAGGGGGCGGAATGAAAAACTGTTTTTT	CASSHQYRGRNEKLFF
TRBV9	TRBJ1-4	.	.	TGTGCCAGCAGCCCCCCGTGGCCGGGGGATGAAAAACTGTTTTTT	CASSPPWPGDEKLFF
TRBV19	TRBJ1-5	.	.	TGTGCCAGTAGTATAGAAGCCATTGTGCAGCCCCAGCATTTT	CASSIEAIVQPQHF
TRBV5-6	TRBJ2-7	.	.	TGTGCCAGCAGCTTGGGACGGGATCGCGAGCAGTACTTC	CASSLGRDREQYF
TRBV11-2	TRBJ1-6	.	.	TGTGCCAGCAGCTTCGAACCTAGGACTGATTACTATAATTCACCCCTCCACTTT	CASSFEPRTDYYNSPLHF
TRBV11-2	TRBJ1-1	.	.	TGTGCCAGCAGCTCCGCGGGAGGGAGGGCGAACACTGAAGCTTTCTTT	CASSSAGGRANTEAFF
TRBV7-2	TRBJ1-5	TRBD1	.	TGTGCCAGCAGCTTAGTAGGACAGGGCGATCAGCCCCAGCATTTT	CASSLVGQGDQPQHF
TRBV28	TRBJ1-2	.	few	TGTGCCAGCAGTTTATGGGCATCGTATGGCTACACCTTC	CASSLWASYGYTF
TRBV5-1	TRBJ1-1	.	.	TGCGCCAGCAGCCTAGTATTGAACACTGAAGCTTTCTTT	CASSLVLNTEAFF
TRBV4-1	TRBJ1-5	.	once	TGCGCCAGCAGAAGCGCCGGGGTCAATCAGCCCCAGCATTTT	CASRSAGVNQPQHF
TRBV11-2	TRBJ1-6	.	.	TGTGCCAGCAGCTTAGGAGTCGAATCACCCCTCCACTTT	CASSLGVESPLHF
TRBV29-1	TRBJ1-5	.	.	TGCAGCGTCTCTTGGGAGGGTGGGAGCAATCAGCCCCAGCATTTT	CSVSWEGGSNQPQHF
TRBV5-1	TRBJ2-1	.	few	TGCGCCAGCAGCTTGGTAGTGGGAGTGGACAATGAGCAGTTCTTC	CASSLVVGVDNEQFF
TRBV27	TRBJ2-1	TRBD2	once	TGTGCCAGCAGGCCGGGACTAGCGGGAGAGCAGTTCTTC	CASRPGLAGEQFF
TRBV5-6	TRBJ2-7	TRBD1	.	TGTGCCAGCAGCTTACCCCGGACAGGTTTCTACGAGCAGTACTTC	CASSLPRTGFYEQYF
TRBV7-6	TRBJ1-5	.	.	TGTGCCAGCGCCAGGACAGAGAGCAATCAGCCCCAGCATTTT	CASARTESNQPQHF
TRBV28	TRBJ2-6	.	.	TGTGCCAGCAGGGGAGATAGGGCGAAAACTGGGGCCAACGTCCTGACTTTC	CASRGDRAKTGANVLTF
TRBV4-1	TRBJ2-7	TRBD2	.	TGCGCCAGCAGCCAAGATAGGAGCGGGGTAACCCGCTACGAGCAGTACTTC	CASSQDRSGVTRYEQYF
TRBV2	TRBJ2-1	TRBD2	.	TGTGCCAGCAGTGAAGACGGGCTAGCGGGAGCCAATGAGCAGTTCTTC	CASSEDGLAGANEQFF
TRBV28	TRBJ1-6	.	.	TGTGCCAGCAATCCCTCGAGCTCCTATAATTCACCCCTCCACTTT	CASNPSSSYNSPLHF
TRBV29-1	TRBJ2-3	TRBD1	.	TGCAGCGTTGGGGGACAGGAGACAGATACGCAGTATTTT	CSVGGQETDTQYF
TRBV10-1	TRBJ2-1	TRBD2	.	TGCGCCAGCAGTGACGGACTAGCGGGAGGAAACAATGAGCAGTTCTTC	CASSDGLAGGNNEQFF